This TCR beta chain was found in a study of cytomegalovirus exposure and HLA in healthy donors. To note about this clone: Its antigen is not identified.

The study's findings and limits: Later findings reportedly placed an Asian-associated ancestry cluster below the approximately 670-donor mean for N-insertions. In a later analysis, TCR beta V- and J-gene trimming showed a link to a missense DCLRE1C variant.

The CDR3 consists of 15 residues. Trimming took off 1 base at V and 4 bases at J, with 13 bases between the two ends. Germline V CDR1 and CDR2: SGHDT, YYEEEE. PCR employed 60 Vbeta and 13 Jbeta primers. Produced via immunoSEQ multiplex PCR; TCRdb's table is partial and in-frame only. The sample contains about 120,000 clones, roughly two thirds of which appear only once. V and J are TRBV5-6 and TRBJ2-3; TRBD2 is a possible D gene (5 bases). This clonotype was obtained from a man aged 30-40 years in good health and CMV-seropositive. The sequencing input was PBMCs. CDR3 DNA sequence: TGTGCCAGCAGCTTGATTTCCAGCGGACCAGATACGCAGTATTTT. The encoded protein is CASSLISSGPDTQYF.